This TCR beta chain is from a study of neurological immune-mediated disorders. Unsorted libraries were generated from 2 million PBMCs held at -80 degrees C. V dropped 5 bases and J dropped 12; count of bases not matched to a gene: 12. This CDR3 is built from 15 residues. The germline V gene has CDR1 SEHNR and CDR2 FQNEAQ (reference sequence). This clonotype was counted at least ten times. Each TCR transcript was tagged with a 10-nucleotide random UMI during 5'RACE. One entry per CDR3 protein results from TCRdb running MiXCR on the 5' RACE reads. This sample carries some 65,000 distinct CDR3 sequences, approximately 3.7% of them seen once, and the ten largest clones take just over 2.5%.

Sequencing was performed on PBMCs. V gene TRBV7-9 combines with J gene TRBJ2-6; 8 nucleotides match TRBD1. The clonotype comes from a middle-aged man with multiple sclerosis. CDR3: CASSTDRQGRGVLTF. The CDR3 nucleotides read TGTGCCAGCAGCACGGATCGACAGGGGAGAGGCGTCCTGACTTTC. The whole variable domain, remainder taken from reference TRBV7-9 and TRBJ2-6, is DTGVSQNPRHKITKRGQNVTFRCDPISEHNRLYWYRQTLGQGPEFLTYFQNEAQLEKSRLLSDRFSAERPKGSFSTLEIQRTEQGDSAMYLCASSTDRQGRGVLTFGAGSRLTVL.